The T cell receptor (beta chain) described here comes from a study of HIV-infected patients and healthy controls. cDNA was made from 500 ng RNA using alpha and beta constant primers. Using multiplexing indices, alpha and beta chain libraries were generated apart by chain-specific third strand synthesis. A 12-nucleotide barcode per molecule came from two concatenated random hexamers added pre-amplification. After a brief PCR adding P5, P7 and a second index, roughly 22 amplification cycles followed. A single record per CDR3 protein comes from TCRdb applying MiXCR to the 5' RACE reads. The sample yields about 10,000 distinct CDR3 sequences, around 4.9% seen once. Comments on this clonotype: The target antigen is unknown.

General study points: Significant mean usage differences between HIV-infected patients and controls involved eight alpha and eight beta V genes. HIV-infected repertoires had significantly higher mean Gini indices than controls, possibly reflecting oligoclonality.

No cell fractionation was done, so the repertoire covers all unsorted peripheral blood T cells. V was clipped by 2 bases and J by 5 bases, with 9 bases between them. The germline gives CDR1 SNHLY, CDR2 FYNNEI. The CDR3 is 13 residues long. The material was blood, obtained before antiretroviral therapy. The clonotype comes from an adult with HIV infection. The rearrangement links TRBV2 to TRBJ2-5; possibly TRBD1 for D (6 bases). The CDR3 DNA reads as TGTGCCAGCAGTGAATTTACAGGGGAGACCCAGTACTTC. It codes for CASSEFTGETQYF. The full variable domain, in which reference TRBV2 and TRBJ2-5 provide the parts outside the CDR3, is EPEVTQTPSHQVTQMGQEVILRCVPISNHLYFYWYRQILGQKVEFLVSFYNNEISEKSEIFDDQFSVERPDGSNFTLKIRSTKLEDSAMYFCASSEFTGETQYFGPGTRLLVL.